The clone carrying this T cell receptor (beta chain) was found a few times. The antigen is undetermined. The V end lost 6 bases, the J end lost 0 bases, and 14 bases lay between the germline ends. The CDR3 covers 15 residues. Unique molecular identifiers were present on cDNA, and template switching added a universal primer site. TCRdb analysed the 5' RACE reads with MiXCR anew, one entry per CDR3 protein. The sample lists just over 450,000 distinct CDR3 sequences, approximately 15% occurring once. This entry comes from a study of identical twins. Study results and limitations: A lower insertion count was a feature of abundant cord blood beta clonotypes, with no such feature in memory repertoires.

The same specimen was also included in a second study, on yellow fever vaccine responses in identical twins. From that second work: On the reported evidence, twins' vaccine T cell responses seemed partly convergent and partly personalized.

The material sequenced was CD4+ T cells sorted from blood. The chain recombines TRBV12-3 or TRBV12-4 with TRBJ1-1, with D tentatively TRBD1 (5 bases). The TCR sequence derives from a young woman in good health. CDR3 sequence (DNA): TGTGCCAGCAGGGGGGGACCGGGCATGAACACTGAAGCTTTCTTT. Translation gives CASRGGPGMNTEAFF.